The source of this TCR beta chain is a study of shared clonotypes between healthy human individuals. General study findings and limits: When compared with the clonotypes that were shared by all four sorted-subset donors, the non-shared clonotypes turned out to have lower generation probabilities.

Losses at the gene ends were 3 bases for V and 1 base for J; bases not matched to a gene: 4. Germline V CDR1 and CDR2: SEHNR, FQNEAQ (reference sequence). The length of the CDR3 is 16 residues. Points on this clone: Its specificity is not known.

It was across several immunoSEQ plates that each subset's genomic DNA was evenly split. This table comes from immunoSEQ multiplex PCR, and its TCRdb copy is limited to in-frame clones, with some not included. The sample lists over 700,000 clones, 55% to 75% occurring once. The rearrangement links TRBV7-9 to TRBJ2-5; 11 nucleotides match TRBD2. This clonotype was obtained from a woman in her 30s in good health. The sample was memory CD4+ T cells sorted from blood. As to subset: CD45RA-negative fraction. This CDR3 is CASSFGLAGGQETQYF. The CDR3 bases are TGTGCCAGCAGCTTCGGCCTAGCGGGAGGCCAAGAGACCCAGTACTTC.